These 29 T cell receptor beta chains came from one sample sequenced in a study of T cell changes during pregnancy in multiple sclerosis. Profiling relied on immunoSEQ multiplex PCR, and the TCRdb table lists in-frame clones only, not all of them. Among around 60,000 clones listed, roughly 89% were seen once. The starting material was CD4+ T cells from peripheral blood mononuclear cells, obtained after pregnancy. The source is a female donor in good health, enrolled as a control in a pregnancy study.

J is TRBJ2-5 and V is TRBV5-1; 8 nucleotides agree with TRBD1. The CDR3 is 13 amino acids. V was clipped by 6 bases and J by 4 bases; unmatched bases: 5. In germline, CDR1 is SGHRS, CDR2 YFSETQ. The CDR3: CASNGQGTETQYF. The CDR3 DNA follows: TGCGCCAGCAACGGACAGGGAACAGAGACCCAGTACTTC.

This CDR3 is CAWSQGLFYSNYGYTF. CDR3 coding DNA: TGTGCCTGGAGTCAGGGCCTTTTCTACTCTAACTATGGCTACACCTTC. The genes are TRBV30 and TRBJ1-2, with D possibly TRBD1 on 5 matching bases. Germline V gene data show CDR1 as GTSNPN and CDR2 as SVGIG (reference sequence). The length of the CDR3 is 16 residues. V lost 2 bases and J lost 0, with 16 bases in between.

V is TRBV30 and J is TRBJ1-2; 9 bases align to TRBD1. Germline CDR1 and CDR2: GTSNPN and SVGIG (reference sequence). This CDR3 is built from 13 residues. V trimming: 0 bases; J trimming: 7 bases; junction bases outside the gene matches: 3. The DNA of the CDR3 is TGTGCCTGGAGTGTAGGACAGGGGATTGGCTACACCTTC. Translation: CAWSVGQGIGYTF.

The gene calls are TRBV2 and TRBJ1-1; 8 nucleotides align to TRBD1. This CDR3 has 14 residues. V trimming: 1 base; J trimming: 12 bases; junction bases outside the gene matches: 10. Germline V lookup: CDR1 SNHLY, CDR2 FYNNEI. This CDR3 is CASSEVTRQGLSFF. As DNA, the CDR3 is TGTGCCAGCAGTGAAGTTACGCGACAGGGGTTGTCTTTCTTT.

The V call is TRBV7-2, the J call TRBJ2-7; D gene unclear. Per germline, CDR1 SGHTA and CDR2 FQGNSA. The CDR3 extends over 14 amino acids. Trimming took 5 bases from V and 4 from J, leaving 15 bases between them. The CDR3 DNA reads as TGTGCCAGCAGCATGAACAACCCCCCTTACGAGCAGTACTTC. This sequence encodes CASSMNNPPYEQYF. The entire variable domain, with the rest obtained from reference TRBV7-2 and TRBJ2-7, is as follows: GAGVSQSPSNKVTEKGKDVELRCDPISGHTALYWYRQSLGQGLEFLIYFQGNSAPDKSGLPSDRFSAERTGGSVSTLTIQRTQQEDSAVYLCASSMNNPPYEQYFGPGTRLTVT.

The J gene is TRBJ2-7, the V gene TRBV7-2; TRBD2 matches at 7 bases. The CDR3 is made up of 13 amino acids. The ends lost 0 bases at V and 6 bases at J; junction bases unmatched: 2. Germline V gene lookup returns CDR1 SGHTA and CDR2 FQGNSA. The CDR3 reads CASSLARTSEQYF. CDR3 DNA: TGTGCCAGCAGCTTAGCTCGGACTAGCGAGCAGTACTTC.

The chain combines TRBV4-3 with TRBJ2-3, with 12 bases identical to TRBD2. Germline V CDR1 and CDR2: LGHNA, YSLEER. Trimming took 0 bases from V and 6 from J; bases not matched to a gene: 10. The CDR3 consists of 18 residues. CDR3 sequence: CASSQDYPSGGAYDTQYF. The CDR3, as DNA: TGCGCCAGCAGCCAAGACTACCCTAGCGGGGGGGCATACGATACGCAGTATTTT.

The chain's CDR3 is CASSYSTGTGNTIYF. The CDR3, as DNA: TGTGCCAGCAGTTACTCGACAGGGACTGGAAACACCATATATTTT. J is TRBJ1-3 and V is TRBV6-5, with 7 bases lining up with TRBD1. CDR3 size: 15 residues. Germline CDR1 reads MNHEY; CDR2 reads SVGAGI. Trimming removed 0 bases from V and 2 bases from J; junction bases left unmatched: 1.

In its sample, this clone was seen a few times. V gene TRBV30 combines with J gene TRBJ1-6, with 9 bases lining up with TRBD1. V dropped 3 bases and J dropped 7; count of bases not matched to a gene: 4. The CDR3 consists of 14 residues. Germline CDR1 is GTSNPN and CDR2 is SVGIG (reference sequence). The CDR3 loop is CAWRRTGDNSPLHF. Written as DNA, the CDR3 is TGTGCCTGGAGAAGGACAGGGGACAATTCACCCCTCCACTTT.

The V and J genes are TRBV7-9 and TRBJ1-4, with D unresolved. CDR1 and CDR2 from the germline V gene are SEHNR and FQNEAQ (reference sequence). The CDR3 is 14 residues long. V lost 5 bases and J 8 bases, leaving 15 bases between the germline ends. The CDR3 sequence: CASSPWQVGEKLFF. Here the CDR3 DNA reads TGTGCCAGCAGCCCATGGCAGGTTGGAGAAAAACTGTTTTTT.

This sequence joins TRBV5-4 and TRBJ2-5; the match to TRBD1 covers 8 bases. This CDR3 has 16 amino acids. Germline CDR1 is SGHNT and CDR2 is YYREEE (reference sequence). J gave up 4 bases and V 0 bases, and 8 bases lay outside the gene matches. The CDR3 nucleotides are TGTGCCAGCAGCTTGGATCTCCAGGGGGCGGGAGAGACCCAGTACTTC. Protein: CASSLDLQGAGETQYF.

The rearrangement uses TRBV10-2 and TRBJ2-7; perhaps TRBD2 as D (6 bases). The CDR3 extends over 17 amino acids. Trimming removed 3 bases at V and 1 base at J, with 19 bases between. The germline V gene has CDR1 WSHSY and CDR2 SAAADI. For the CDR3, the DNA is TGCGCCAGCAGTGAAGTCGCGGGGCGGGGTCGATCCTACGAGCAGTACTTC. Translation: CASSEVAGRGRSYEQYF.

CDR3 bases: TGTGCCAGCAGCTCAACCGGGACAGCCTCTGGGGCCAACGTCCTGACTTTC. Protein: CASSSTGTASGANVLTF. The chain links TRBV7-3 to TRBJ2-6, with TRBD1 matching over 7 bases. The V gene's germline CDR1 is SGHTA and CDR2 FQGTGA. The V gene end was trimmed by 4 bases and the J gene end by 0 bases; junction bases not matched to a gene: 6. The CDR3 sequence is 17 residues long.

This chain connects TRBV30 to TRBJ1-1; D may be TRBD1 (6 bases). This CDR3 has 13 amino acids. Deletions cut 2 bases from V and 3 bases from J, with 10 bases between. Germline CDR1 and CDR2: GTSNPN and SVGIG (reference sequence). This CDR3 reads CAWSKTGYTEAFF. The DNA of the CDR3 is TGTGCCTGGAGTAAGACAGGATACACTGAAGCTTTCTTT.

The rearrangement joins TRBV5-1 to TRBJ2-5, with TRBD1 identical over 7 bases. V shed 4 bases and J 2 bases; nucleotides not matched to a gene: 2. This CDR3 is built from 13 residues. The germline V gene encodes CDR1 SGHRS and CDR2 YFSETQ. The CDR3 sequence is CASSVQGQETQYF. The CDR3, as DNA: TGCGCCAGCAGCGTACAGGGGCAAGAGACCCAGTACTTC.

V gene TRBV30 combines with J gene TRBJ1-4; possibly TRBD1 for D (6 bases). The V and J ends lost 0 bases and 7 bases respectively, with 9 bases between them. CDR1 and CDR2 from the germline V gene are GTSNPN and SVGIG (reference sequence). The CDR3 is 13 residues long. The CDR3 bases are TGTGCCTGGAGTGTACAGGGACCTGAAAAACTGTTTTTT. Its protein product is CAWSVQGPEKLFF.

The chain carries TRBV7-9 and TRBJ1-6; D is unresolved. The CDR3 loop spans 16 amino acids. Germline V lookup: CDR1 SEHNR, CDR2 FQNEAQ (reference sequence). The V end was cut by 5 bases, the J end by 6 bases, with 17 bases between. In DNA, the CDR3 is TGTGCCAGCAGCCGACTGACCTCGGTTTTTAATTCACCCCTCCACTTT. Translated, it gives CASSRLTSVFNSPLHF.

The chain links TRBV5-1 to TRBJ2-1; 8 bases are a match to TRBD2. V dropped 0 bases and J dropped 3; count of bases not matched to a gene: 11. This CDR3 spans 18 amino acids. Germline CDR1 reads SGHRS; CDR2 reads YFSETQ. CDR3 sequence reads: CASSLAGMAGGFYNEQFF. The CDR3 coding sequence is TGCGCCAGCAGCTTGGCAGGGATGGCGGGGGGATTCTACAATGAGCAGTTCTTC.

The V call is TRBV6-1, the J call TRBJ1-2, with D possibly TRBD1 on 5 matching bases. V was cut by 5 bases and J by 2 bases, with 12 bases left in between. CDR3 length: 14 residues. Germline V gene lookup returns CDR1 MNHNS and CDR2 SASEGT. As DNA, the CDR3 is TGTGCCAGCAGTCCGGGCGGGACCAACTATGGCTACACCTTC. It encodes CASSPGGTNYGYTF.

The chain combines TRBV5-6 with TRBJ2-7, with TRBD1 matching 7 bases. This CDR3 is 14 amino acids long. Germline CDR1 is SGHDT and CDR2 is YYEEEE. With V trimmed by 3 bases and J by 6 bases, 9 bases remained unmatched. CDR3 in DNA: TGTGCCAGCAGCTCCCTTCGACAGGGTGCCGAGCAGTACTTC. Residues: CASSSLRQGAEQYF.

The count of this clone is one. The V gene is TRBV6-5, the J gene TRBJ1-1; the D gene is possibly TRBD1 (5 bases). V was trimmed by 2 bases and J by 5 bases, leaving 12 bases between them. Germline V CDR1 and CDR2: MNHEY, SVGAGI. This CDR3 is 14 amino acids long. CDR3 DNA: TGTGCCAGCAGTTACAGGGGCGAGAGAACTGAAGCTTTCTTT. Translating it yields CASSYRGERTEAFF.

The chain has TRBV5-1 and TRBJ2-2, with 8 positions matching TRBD2. The CDR3 runs 15 residues. The trim removed 4 bases at V and 3 bases at J, leaving 5 bases unmatched. Germline V gives CDR1 SGHRS, CDR2 YFSETQ. The CDR3 nucleotides read TGCGCCAGCAGCCCGAGGACTAGCTACACCGGGGAGCTGTTTTTT. Its protein is CASSPRTSYTGELFF.

The gene calls are TRBV25-1 and TRBJ2-7; D is perhaps TRBD2 (6 bases). From germline, CDR1 is MGHDK and CDR2 SYGVNS. V was trimmed by 10 bases and J by 0 bases, leaving 13 bases between them. The CDR3 is made up of 13 amino acids. The CDR3 region is CATRLGGSYEQYF. The DNA of the CDR3 is TGTGCCACCAGGCTGGGGGGCTCCTACGAGCAGTACTTC.

The J gene is TRBJ2-7, the V gene TRBV6-6, with 10 bases matching TRBD1. This CDR3 has 15 amino acids. The J segment lost 2 bases and the V segment lost 2 bases, leaving 3 bases of the junction unmatched. CDR1 and CDR2 from the germline V gene are MNHNY and SVGAGI (reference sequence). The CDR3 here is CASSYPGQGAYEQYF. CDR3 coding DNA: TGTGCCAGCAGTTACCCCGGACAGGGGGCCTACGAGCAGTACTTC.

This rearrangement joins TRBV2 to TRBJ1-2; D not certain. The germline V gene has CDR1 SNHLY and CDR2 FYNNEI. The CDR3 has 15 amino acids. Trimming cost V 7 bases and J 3 bases, with 18 bases left between them. The chain's CDR3 is CASTIRREGHYGYTF. DNA of the CDR3: TGTGCCAGCACTATTCGTAGGGAGGGCCACTATGGCTACACCTTC. The full variable domain, with the rest looked up from reference TRBV2 and TRBJ1-2, is EPEVTQTPSHQVTQMGQEVILRCVPISNHLYFYWYRQILGQKVEFLVSFYNNEISEKSEIFDDQFSVERPDGSNFTLKIRSTKLEDSAMYFCASTIRREGHYGYTFGSGTRLTVV.

The rearrangement links TRBV5-1 to TRBJ2-3, with 8 bases matching TRBD2. Per germline, CDR1 SGHRS and CDR2 YFSETQ. The CDR3 spans 15 residues. Trimming cost V 3 bases and J 0 bases; bases outside gene matches: 3. In nucleotides, the CDR3 is TGCGCCAGCAGCTCATTAGCGGGGAGCACAGATACGCAGTATTTT. It is translated as CASSSLAGSTDTQYF.

The chain carries TRBV15 and TRBJ2-3, with 7 nucleotides matching TRBD1. Germline V gives CDR1 LNHNV, CDR2 YYDKDF (reference sequence). V lost 6 bases and J lost 3; bases outside the gene matches: 9. CDR3 size: 15 residues. DNA of the CDR3: TGTGCCACCAGAGCCACAGGGGAGAGTACAGATACGCAGTATTTT. Protein sequence: CATRATGESTDTQYF.

The rearrangement links TRBV7-2 to TRBJ1-4, with D possibly being TRBD1 (5 bases). The CDR3 sequence is 14 residues long. Germline V CDR1 and CDR2: SGHTA, FQGNSA. V lost 5 bases and J lost 6, with 13 bases in between. As DNA, the CDR3 is TGTGCCAGCAGCAAGGGGCTTGAGGATGAAAAACTGTTTTTT. Its translation is CASSKGLEDEKLFF.

This chain links TRBV9 with TRBJ2-1; 10 bases line up with TRBD2. The J segment lost 6 bases and the V segment lost 2 bases, leaving 5 bases of the junction unmatched. CDR1 and CDR2 from the germline V gene are SGDLS and YYNGEE. The CDR3 has 15 residues. CDR3 in amino acids: CASSVTSGSANEQFF. CDR3 coding DNA: TGTGCCAGCAGCGTGACTAGCGGGTCCGCCAATGAGCAGTTCTTC.